The sequence of this T cell receptor (beta chain) was determined in a study of patients and donors after allogeneic stem cell transplantation. Germline V gene lookup returns CDR1 KGHDR and CDR2 SFDVKD. The CDR3 length is 14 residues. Trimming cost V 3 bases and J 7 bases; bases outside gene matches: 2. TCRdb analysed the RT-PCR reads with MiXCR anew, one entry per CDR3 protein. The table has approximately 210,000 distinct CDR3 sequences, less than 45% seen once. The sequence derives from a human donor who was either an allogeneic HSCT recipient or a stem cell or donor lymphocyte infusion donor (not recorded which). It is not recorded whose cells these are; they may come from a transplant donor. V gene TRBV24-1 combines with J gene TRBJ1-2, with 12 nucleotides matching TRBD1. The material sequenced was blood, either unsorted or a sorted T cell fraction (not recorded which). DNA for the CDR3: TGTGCCACCAGTGATGGGACAGGGGGCGGTGGCTACACCTTC. Protein: CATSDGTGGGGYTF.